The 5 T cell receptor beta chains presented below share a single source sample, sequenced in a study of blood T cell repertoires in COVID-19. Produced via immunoSEQ multiplex PCR; TCRdb's table is partial and in-frame only. The sample records about 150,000 clones, 80% to 90% being singletons. Source material: peripheral blood. These TCRs come from a woman aged 40 to 55 with acute or convalescent COVID-19.

J is TRBJ2-7 and V is TRBV30, with 7 bases lining up with TRBD2. CDR1 is GTSNPN and CDR2 is SVGIG in the germline V gene (reference sequence). Unmatched junction bases numbered 12, after V lost 4 bases and J lost 6 bases. This CDR3 is 14 amino acids long. The CDR3 bases are TGTGCCTGGAATCAGGGAATCTCGGGGGGCGAGCAGTACTTC. Encoded protein: CAWNQGISGGEQYF.

The genes are TRBV18 and TRBJ2-3, with 13 nucleotides matching TRBD2. Looked up from germline, CDR1 is KGHSH and CDR2 is LQKENI. V was pared by 1 base and J by 1 base, with 2 bases of the junction left unmatched. This CDR3 has 17 amino acids. The chain's CDR3 is CASSPRGTSGGTDTQYF. In DNA form, the CDR3 reads TGTGCCAGCTCACCACGGGGGACTAGCGGGGGCACAGATACGCAGTATTTT.

The chain recombines TRBV6-5 with TRBJ1-2; 8 nucleotides agree with TRBD1. The V gene's germline CDR1 is MNHEY and CDR2 SVGAGI. The J segment lost 4 bases and the V segment lost 2 bases, leaving 3 bases of the junction unmatched. The CDR3 extends over 14 amino acids. CDR3: CASSYAGGPYGYTF. The CDR3 nucleotides are TGTGCCAGCAGTTACGCAGGGGGCCCCTATGGCTACACCTTC.

The J gene is TRBJ2-5, the V gene TRBV21-1; TRBD2, as called in the table, went unchecked against the DNA. TRBV21-1 is recorded as a pseudogene. The CDR3 length is 14 residues. In DNA, the CDR3 is TGTGCCAGCAGCCGAGGGACTATCCAAGAGACCCAGTACTTC. Its protein product is CASSRGTIQETQYF.

This clone was counted a single time. The chain is built from TRBV15 and TRBJ2-2; 8 bases are shared with TRBD1. This CDR3 is built from 19 residues. J was trimmed by 6 bases and V by 0 bases; bases with no gene match: 15. Germline V gene sequence: CDR1 LNHNV, CDR2 YYDKDF (reference sequence). CDR3 sequence (DNA): TGTGCCACCAGCAGAGATCTCTTTTCAGGGGGCTTAAGGGCCGGGGAGCTGTTTTTT. Encoded protein: CATSRDLFSGGLRAGELFF.